The entry below gives a single T cell receptor (beta chain) sequence along with its context. The ends lost 4 bases at V and 2 bases at J; junction bases unmatched: 7. This CDR3 spans 16 amino acids. Looked up from germline, CDR1 is SGHTS and CDR2 is YDEGEE. Repertoires were generated with immunoSEQ multiplex PCR, while TCRdb's copy carries only in-frame clones and drops some. The table includes about 50,000 clones, roughly 92% detected once. The sample originates from a study of T cell changes during pregnancy in multiple sclerosis. This chain uses TRBV5-8 with TRBJ2-3, with 10 bases fitting TRBD2. The source of this sequence is a female donor with multiple sclerosis, enrolled in a pregnancy study. Sample: CD4+ T cells from peripheral blood mononuclear cells, taken in the third trimester of pregnancy. CDR3 in amino acids: CASSRTSGPYTDTQYF. DNA for the CDR3: TGTGCCAGCAGCAGGACTAGCGGACCGTACACAGATACGCAGTATTTT.